The rows below give T cell receptor beta chains drawn from one sample of a study of cytomegalovirus exposure and HLA in healthy donors. Repertoires were generated with immunoSEQ multiplex PCR, while TCRdb's copy carries only in-frame clones and drops some. This table holds nearly 300,000 clones, roughly 89% found once. Specimen: PBMCs. The receptor source for this set is a man aged 40-50 years in good health and CMV-seropositive. Each CDR3 is given with its conserved first and last residue. D genes are given only for firm matches. Rows give clone size only sometimes, using once, few, many, or a class for an expanded clone.

>-|TRBD2|TRBJ2-1|TRBV19
TGTGCCAGTAGTATCGCTAGCGGGAGGAACTCCTACAATGAGCAGTTCTTC
CASSIASGRNSYNEQFF
>-|-|TRBJ1-1|TRBV27
TGTGCCAGCAGTGTCTTGGGGCTGAACACTGAAGCTTTCTTT
CASSVLGLNTEAFF
>-|-|TRBJ1-1|TRBV28
TGTGCCAGCAGTGGCTCCCTGGGAGGGGGTATGAACACTGAAGCTTTCTTT
CASSGSLGGGMNTEAFF
>-|TRBD2|TRBJ2-1|TRBV7-3
TGTGCCAGCAGCTGGACTAGCGGGAGCTCCTACAATGAGCAGTTCTTC
CASSWTSGSSYNEQFF
>-|-|TRBJ2-3|TRBV6-1
TGTGCCAGCACCCCAGGAAGGAAGGGCACAGATACGCAGTATTTT
CASTPGRKGTDTQYF
>-|TRBD1|TRBJ2-5|TRBV28
TGTGCCAGCAGAAGGACAGGGCGGGAGACCCAGTACTTC
CASRRTGRETQYF
>-|-|TRBJ1-3|TRBV5-1
TGCGCCAGCAGCGAGACTGAAACGGTCTCTGGAAACACCATATATTTT
CASSETETVSGNTIYF
>-|TRBD2|TRBJ2-7|TRBV27
TGTGCCAGCAGTTTGACTAGCGGGTACGAGCAGTACTTC
CASSLTSGYEQYF
>-|TRBD1|TRBJ2-7|TRBV27
TGTGCCAGCAGTTTATCACAGGGGGCGCGGGAGCAGTACTTC
CASSLSQGAREQYF
>-|-|TRBJ2-2|TRBV19
TGTGCCAGTAGTTCTTACACGAACACCGGGGAGCTGTTTTTT
CASSSYTNTGELFF
>-|-|TRBJ2-7|TRBV4-1
TGCGCCAGCAGCCAAGAGGTCAGGGCGACCTACGAGCAGTACTTC
CASSQEVRATYEQYF
>-|TRBD1|TRBJ2-3|TRBV19
TGTGCCAGTAGTATTTGGGGGACAGGCATAGATACGCAGTATTTT
CASSIWGTGIDTQYF
>-|TRBD1|TRBJ2-5|TRBV9
TGTGCCAGCAGCAAGGGACAGGGGGTCCTGTACCAAGAGACCCAGTACTTC
CASSKGQGVLYQETQYF
>-|TRBD1|TRBJ1-2|TRBV5-4
TGTGCCAGCAGATGGACAGGGGGCTATGGCTACACCTTC
CASRWTGGYGYTF
>-|-|TRBJ2-3|TRBV5-8
TGTGCCAGCACCCCGCTACAGGGATGGGATGCAGATACGCAGTATTTT
CASTPLQGWDADTQYF
>-|TRBD2|TRBJ2-7|TRBV11-2
TGTGCCAGCAGCAAAGGGGGACTAAGCGGGAGCTCCTACGAGCAGTACTTC
CASSKGGLSGSSYEQYF
>-|TRBD2|TRBJ2-7|TRBV28
TGTGCCAGCAGCCGACTAGCGACCCCCTACGAGCAGTACTTC
CASSRLATPYEQYF
>-|TRBD2|TRBJ2-7|TRBV7-9
TGTGCCAGCAGCCCTCTTGGGGAGGGAAGATCCTACGAGCAGTACTTC
CASSPLGEGRSYEQYF
>-|-|TRBJ2-5|TRBV5-1
TGCGCCAGCAGCTGGTCCCACCCGGGAGAAGAGACCCAGTACTTC
CASSWSHPGEETQYF
>-|-|TRBJ2-1|TRBV19
TGTGCCAGTAGTATTATCAATGAGCAGTTCTTC
CASSIINEQFF
>-|-|TRBJ2-3|TRBV7-3
TGTGCCAGCAGTTTCTACGGTGGCACAGATACGCAGTATTTT
CASSFYGGTDTQYF
>-|-|TRBJ2-7|TRBV2
TGTGCCAGCACCCCCGGGTTGGGGGGGACATACGAGCAGTACTTC
CASTPGLGGTYEQYF
>-|TRBD1|TRBJ2-7|TRBV29-1
TGCAGCGTTGCAGGGGGCACCTCCTACGAGCAGTACTTC
CSVAGGTSYEQYF
>-|TRBD2|TRBJ2-3|TRBV2
TGTGCCAGCAACTACGGGATAGCGGGCCAATATAGCACAGATACGCAGTATTTT
CASNYGIAGQYSTDTQYF
>few|-|TRBJ2-7|TRBV6-5
TGTGCCAGCACGGGGGACTCAACTTACGAGCAGTACTTC
CASTGDSTYEQYF
>once|TRBD2|TRBJ2-1|TRBV9
TGTGCCAGCGGCCCGGGACTAGCGTCTGAGCAGTTCTTC
CASGPGLASEQFF
>-|TRBD1|TRBJ2-7|TRBV7-6
TGTGCCAGCAGCAGAACCGGACAGGCCTACGAGCAGTACTTC
CASSRTGQAYEQYF
>-|TRBD1|TRBJ2-1|TRBV7-2
TGTGCCAGCAGCTCAAGGACAGGCCCAAGGAATGAGCAGTTCTTC
CASSSRTGPRNEQFF
>-|-|TRBJ2-1|TRBV4-1
-
CASSQELIGVAGGSHPFF
>once|TRBD2|TRBJ2-5|TRBV7-9
TGTTCCAGCACCGCGGGGGGACTAGCGGGAGGCCAAGAGACCCAGTACTTC
CSSTAGGLAGGQETQYF
>few|-|TRBJ1-2|TRBV7-2
TGTGCCAGCAGCTTGACATTCGAAACCTATGGCTACACCTTC
CASSLTFETYGYTF
>-|TRBD2|TRBJ2-3|TRBV7-9
TGTGCCAGCAGCCCACGGACTAGCGGGACTGAAGATACGCAGTATTTT
CASSPRTSGTEDTQYF
>-|TRBD1|TRBJ2-3|TRBV15
TGTGCCACCAGGAAAGGAGACAGGGGTGCGGCAGATACGCAGTATTTT
CATRKGDRGAADTQYF
>few|-|TRBJ2-7|TRBV2
TGTGCCAGCATGGGGACTGCAAGCTACGAGCAGTACTTC
CASMGTASYEQYF
>-|-|TRBJ1-1|TRBV25-1
TGTGCCAGCAGTTCTAAGCGGGGCTGGAACACTGAAGCTTTCTTT
CASSSKRGWNTEAFF
>-|-|TRBJ2-7|TRBV28
TGTGCCAGCAGCCACTACGAGCAGTACTTC
CASSHYEQYF
>-|TRBD2|TRBJ2-4|TRBV2
TGTGCCAGCAGAGGGGGACTAGCGGGAGGGCAAAACATTCAGTACTTC
CASRGGLAGGQNIQYF
>-|TRBD2|TRBJ2-7|TRBV28
TGTGCCAGCAGTCAAAAGCGGGGTCGCTACGAGCAGTACTTC
CASSQKRGRYEQYF
>-|-|TRBJ2-1|TRBV7-2
TGTGCCAGCAGCACACCAGGAGCCAGCGGAGGGGCTGAGCAGTTCTTC
CASSTPGASGGAEQFF
>-|-|TRBJ2-3|TRBV11-3
TGTGCCAGCAGCCCTTTTAGCGGAGCTAGCACAGATACGCAGTATTTT
CASSPFSGASTDTQYF
>-|TRBD2|TRBJ2-2|TRBV5-1
TGCGCCAGCAGCTTGCTAGCGGGAGGGCCCGGGGAGCTGTTTTTT
CASSLLAGGPGELFF
>-|-|TRBJ1-5|TRBV15
TGTGCCACCAGCAGAACCGGGGACAATCAGCCCCAGCATTTT
CATSRTGDNQPQHF
>-|TRBD1|TRBJ1-5|TRBV19
TGTGCCAGTAGTACGGGGACAGGGGGCATTCAGCCCCAGCATTTT
CASSTGTGGIQPQHF
>few|TRBD1|TRBJ2-5|TRBV6-5
TGTGCCAGCAGCCTGACAGGGGGAGCGGAGACCCAGTACTTC
CASSLTGGAETQYF
>once|-|TRBJ2-1|TRBV6-1
TGTGCCAGCAGTGACTACAGCTCCTACAATGAGCAGTTCTTC
CASSDYSSYNEQFF
>-|TRBD1|TRBJ2-2|TRBV2
TGTGCCAGCAGCCGACAGGGGGCCAGGACCGGGGAGCTGTTTTTT
CASSRQGARTGELFF
>-|-|TRBJ2-7|TRBV4-3
TGCGCCAGCAGCCAAGATGCAGGGTCCTCATCCTACGAGCAGTACTTC
CASSQDAGSSSYEQYF
>-|-|TRBJ2-1|TRBV29-1
TGCAGCGTTAGGGGAGAAGGGGGAAATGAGCAGTTCTTC
CSVRGEGGNEQFF